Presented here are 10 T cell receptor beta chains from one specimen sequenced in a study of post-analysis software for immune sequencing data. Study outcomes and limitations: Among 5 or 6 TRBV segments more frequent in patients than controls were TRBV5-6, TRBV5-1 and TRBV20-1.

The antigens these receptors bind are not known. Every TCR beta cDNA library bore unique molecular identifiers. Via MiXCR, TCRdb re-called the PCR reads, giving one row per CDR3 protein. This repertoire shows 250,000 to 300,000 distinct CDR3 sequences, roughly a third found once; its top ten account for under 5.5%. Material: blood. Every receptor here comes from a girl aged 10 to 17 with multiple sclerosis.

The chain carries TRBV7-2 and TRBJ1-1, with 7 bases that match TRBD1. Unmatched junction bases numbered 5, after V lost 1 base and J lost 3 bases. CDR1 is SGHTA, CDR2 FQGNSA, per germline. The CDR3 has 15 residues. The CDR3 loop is CASSLGTGFYTEAFF. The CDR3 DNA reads TGTGCCAGCAGCTTAGGGACAGGCTTCTACACTGAAGCTTTCTTT.

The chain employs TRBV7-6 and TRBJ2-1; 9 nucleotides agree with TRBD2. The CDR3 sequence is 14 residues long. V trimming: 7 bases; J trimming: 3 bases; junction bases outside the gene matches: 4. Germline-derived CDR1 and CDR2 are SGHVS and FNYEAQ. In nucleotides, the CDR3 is TGTGCCAGCACCCCGACTAGCGGCTACAATGAGCAGTTCTTC. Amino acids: CASTPTSGYNEQFF.

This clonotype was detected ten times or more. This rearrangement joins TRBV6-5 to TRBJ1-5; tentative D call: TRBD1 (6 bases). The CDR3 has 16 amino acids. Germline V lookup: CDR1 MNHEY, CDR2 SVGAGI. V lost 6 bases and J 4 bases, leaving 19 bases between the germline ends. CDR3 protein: CASRPSGGGRNQPQHF. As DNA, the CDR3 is TGTGCCAGCAGGCCATCGGGAGGGGGACGAAATCAGCCCCAGCATTTT.

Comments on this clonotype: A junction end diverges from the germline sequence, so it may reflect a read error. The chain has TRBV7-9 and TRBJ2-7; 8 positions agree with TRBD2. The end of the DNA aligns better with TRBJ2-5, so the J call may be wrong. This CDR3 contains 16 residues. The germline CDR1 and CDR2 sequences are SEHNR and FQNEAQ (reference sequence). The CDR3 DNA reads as TGTGCCGGCAGCTTAGTCCCTGCGGGGGGAGTGGAGACCCAGTACTTC. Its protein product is CAGSLVPAGGVETQYF.

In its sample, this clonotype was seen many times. The CDR3 DNA sequence: TGTGCCAGCAGCGGAGCCCCTGTAGGCAAAAACATTCAGTACTTC. It codes for CASSGAPVGKNIQYF. This rearrangement joins TRBV7-2 to TRBJ2-4; D uncertain. CDR3 length: 15 amino acids. CDR1 and CDR2 (germline): SGHTA, FQGNSA. Trimming cost V 5 bases and J 3 bases, with 14 bases left between them.

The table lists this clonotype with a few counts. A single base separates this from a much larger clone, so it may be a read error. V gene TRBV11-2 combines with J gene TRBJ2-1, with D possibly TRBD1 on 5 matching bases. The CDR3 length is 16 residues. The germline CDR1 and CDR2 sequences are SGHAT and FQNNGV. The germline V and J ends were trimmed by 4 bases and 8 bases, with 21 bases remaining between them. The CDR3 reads CASSSLGAIDGYEQFF. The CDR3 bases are TGTGCCAGCAGCTCCCTAGGGGCCATCGACGGTTATGAGCAGTTCTTC.

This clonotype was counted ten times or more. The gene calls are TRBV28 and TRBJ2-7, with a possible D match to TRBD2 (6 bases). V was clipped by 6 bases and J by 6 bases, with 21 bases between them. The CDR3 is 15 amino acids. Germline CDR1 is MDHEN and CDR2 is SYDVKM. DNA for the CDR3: TGTGCCAGCAGCTTAGGGCCAGGAGGGTTGAGCGAGCAGTACTTC. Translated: CASSLGPGGLSEQYF.

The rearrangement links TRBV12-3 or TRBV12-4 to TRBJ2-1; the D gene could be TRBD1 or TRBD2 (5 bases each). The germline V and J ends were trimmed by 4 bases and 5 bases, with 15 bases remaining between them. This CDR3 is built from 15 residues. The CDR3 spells CASSSPGLGDNEQFF. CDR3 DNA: TGTGCCAGCAGTTCCCCGGGGCTAGGTGACAATGAGCAGTTCTTC.

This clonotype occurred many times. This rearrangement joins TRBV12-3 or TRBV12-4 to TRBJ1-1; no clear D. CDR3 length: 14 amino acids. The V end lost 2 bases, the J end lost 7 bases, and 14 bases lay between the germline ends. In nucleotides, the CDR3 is TGTGCCAGCAGTTTATTATCGTCTGGGGATGAAGCTTTCTTT. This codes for CASSLLSSGDEAFF.

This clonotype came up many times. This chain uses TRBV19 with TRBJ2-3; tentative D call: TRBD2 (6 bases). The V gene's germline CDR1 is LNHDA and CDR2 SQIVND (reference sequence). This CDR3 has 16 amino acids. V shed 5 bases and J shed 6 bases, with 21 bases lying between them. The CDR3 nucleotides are TGTGCCAGTAGTGCCCAACTAGCTCCGGGGGTGGATACGCAGTATTTT. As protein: CASSAQLAPGVDTQYF.